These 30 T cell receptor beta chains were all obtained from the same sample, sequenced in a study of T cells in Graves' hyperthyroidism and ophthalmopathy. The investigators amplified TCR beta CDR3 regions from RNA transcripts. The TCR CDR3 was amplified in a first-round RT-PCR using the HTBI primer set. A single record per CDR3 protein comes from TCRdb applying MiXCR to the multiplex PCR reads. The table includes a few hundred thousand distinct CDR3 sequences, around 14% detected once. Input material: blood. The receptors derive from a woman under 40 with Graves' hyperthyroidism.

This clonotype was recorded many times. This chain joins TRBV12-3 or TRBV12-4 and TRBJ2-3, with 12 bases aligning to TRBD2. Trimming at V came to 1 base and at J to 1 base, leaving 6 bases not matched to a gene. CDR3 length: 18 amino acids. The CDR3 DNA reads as TGTGCCAGCAGTTTAGACGGCCTAGCGGGAGGGCGCACAGATACGCAGTATTTT. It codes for CASSLDGLAGGRTDTQYF.

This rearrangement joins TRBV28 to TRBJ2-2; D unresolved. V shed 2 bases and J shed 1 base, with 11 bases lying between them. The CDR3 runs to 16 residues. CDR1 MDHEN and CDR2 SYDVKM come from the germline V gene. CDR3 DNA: TGTGCCAGCAGTTTACAGAGACCGATGAACACCGGGGAGCTGTTTTTT. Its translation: CASSLQRPMNTGELFF. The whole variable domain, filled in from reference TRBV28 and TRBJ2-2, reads DVKVTQSSRYLVKRTGEKVFLECVQDMDHENMFWYRQDPGLGLRLIYFSYDVKMKEKGDIPEGYSVSREKKERFSLILESASTNQTSMYLCASSLQRPMNTGELFFGEGSRLTVL.

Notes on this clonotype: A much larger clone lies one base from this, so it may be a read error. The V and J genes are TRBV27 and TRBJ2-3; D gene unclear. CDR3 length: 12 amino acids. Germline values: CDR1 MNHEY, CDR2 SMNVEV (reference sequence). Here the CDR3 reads CACRSGTDTQYF. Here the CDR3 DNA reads TGTGCCTGCAGATCGGGCACAGATACGCAGTATTTT.

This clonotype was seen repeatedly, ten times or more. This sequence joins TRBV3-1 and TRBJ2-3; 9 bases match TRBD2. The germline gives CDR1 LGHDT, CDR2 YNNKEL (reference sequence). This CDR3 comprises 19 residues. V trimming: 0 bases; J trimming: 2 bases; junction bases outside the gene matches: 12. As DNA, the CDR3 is TGTGCCAGCAGCCAAGATTACGGCGGGAGGGGGCTTCCCACAGATACGCAGTATTTT. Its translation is CASSQDYGGRGLPTDTQYF.

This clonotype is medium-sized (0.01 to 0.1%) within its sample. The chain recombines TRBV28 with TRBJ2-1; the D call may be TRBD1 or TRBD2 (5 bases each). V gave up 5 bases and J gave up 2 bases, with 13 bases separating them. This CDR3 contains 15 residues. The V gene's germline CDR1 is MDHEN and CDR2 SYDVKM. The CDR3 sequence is CASSLRTGPYNEQFF. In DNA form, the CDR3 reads TGTGCCAGCAGTCTCCGGACGGGACCCTACAATGAGCAGTTCTTC.

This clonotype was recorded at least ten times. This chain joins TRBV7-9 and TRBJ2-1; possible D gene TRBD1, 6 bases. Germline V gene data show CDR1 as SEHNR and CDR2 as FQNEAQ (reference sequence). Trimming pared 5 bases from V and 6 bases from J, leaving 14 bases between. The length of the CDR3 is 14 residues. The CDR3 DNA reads TGTGCCAGCAGCCAGGGGTGGGGGAGCAATGAGCAGTTCTTC. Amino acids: CASSQGWGSNEQFF. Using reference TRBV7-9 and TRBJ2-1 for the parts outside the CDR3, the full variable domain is DTGVSQNPRHKITKRGQNVTFRCDPISEHNRLYWYRQTLGQGPEFLTYFQNEAQLEKSRLLSDRFSAERPKGSFSTLEIQRTEQGDSAMYLCASSQGWGSNEQFFGPGTRLTVL.

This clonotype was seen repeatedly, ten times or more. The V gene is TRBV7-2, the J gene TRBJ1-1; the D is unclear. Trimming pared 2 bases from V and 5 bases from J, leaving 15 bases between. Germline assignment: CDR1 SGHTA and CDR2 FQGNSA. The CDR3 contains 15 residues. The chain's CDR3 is CASSLIAGSGTEAFF. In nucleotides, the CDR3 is TGTGCCAGCAGCTTAATAGCGGGATCGGGAACTGAAGCTTTCTTT. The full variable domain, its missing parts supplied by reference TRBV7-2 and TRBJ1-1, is GAGVSQSPSNKVTEKGKDVELRCDPISGHTALYWYRQSLGQGLEFLIYFQGNSAPDKSGLPSDRFSAERTGGSVSTLTIQRTQQEDSAVYLCASSLIAGSGTEAFFGQGTRLTVV.

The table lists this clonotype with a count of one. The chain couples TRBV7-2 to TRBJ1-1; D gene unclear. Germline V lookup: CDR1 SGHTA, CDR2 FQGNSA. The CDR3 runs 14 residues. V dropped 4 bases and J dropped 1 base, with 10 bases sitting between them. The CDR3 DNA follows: TGTGCCAGCAGCTCTCGGGCAGCGAACACTGAAGCTTTCTTT. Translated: CASSSRAANTEAFF.

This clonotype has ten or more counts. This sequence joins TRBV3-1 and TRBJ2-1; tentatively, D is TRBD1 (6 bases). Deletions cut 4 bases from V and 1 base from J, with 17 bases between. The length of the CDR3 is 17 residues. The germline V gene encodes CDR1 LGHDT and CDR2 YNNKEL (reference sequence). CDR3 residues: CASSPDVGGTSYNEQFF. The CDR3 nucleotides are TGTGCCAGCAGCCCCGATGTAGGGGGTACTTCCTACAATGAGCAGTTCTTC.

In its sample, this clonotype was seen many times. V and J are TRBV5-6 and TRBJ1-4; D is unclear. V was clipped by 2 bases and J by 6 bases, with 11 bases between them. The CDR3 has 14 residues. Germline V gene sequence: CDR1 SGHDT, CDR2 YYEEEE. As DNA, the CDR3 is TGTGCCAGCAGCTTTGGTCCTCCGGATGAAAAACTGTTTTTT. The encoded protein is CASSFGPPDEKLFF.

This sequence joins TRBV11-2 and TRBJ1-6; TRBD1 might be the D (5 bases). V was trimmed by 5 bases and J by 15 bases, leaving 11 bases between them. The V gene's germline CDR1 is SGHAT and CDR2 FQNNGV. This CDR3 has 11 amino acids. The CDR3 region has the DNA TGTGCCAGCAGCCCCGGGGGGTTCCTCCACTTT. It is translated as CASSPGGFLHF.

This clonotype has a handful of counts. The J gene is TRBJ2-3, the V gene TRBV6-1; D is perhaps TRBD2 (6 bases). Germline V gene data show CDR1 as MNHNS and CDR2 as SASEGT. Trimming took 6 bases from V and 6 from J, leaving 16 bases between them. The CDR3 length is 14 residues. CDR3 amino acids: CASSLGLLGDTQYF. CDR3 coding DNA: TGTGCCAGCAGCCTGGGACTCCTTGGGGATACGCAGTATTTT.

CDR3 in amino acids: CASSLTGTDFMDEQYF. CDR3 DNA sequence: TGTGCCAGCAGCTTAACTGGGACAGACTTTATGGACGAGCAGTACTTC. The chain has TRBV7-8 and TRBJ2-7; TRBD1 agrees at 7 bases. J gave up 5 bases and V 2 bases, and 12 bases lay outside the gene matches. Per the germline V gene, CDR1 is SGHVS and CDR2 is FQNEAQ. This CDR3 has 16 amino acids.

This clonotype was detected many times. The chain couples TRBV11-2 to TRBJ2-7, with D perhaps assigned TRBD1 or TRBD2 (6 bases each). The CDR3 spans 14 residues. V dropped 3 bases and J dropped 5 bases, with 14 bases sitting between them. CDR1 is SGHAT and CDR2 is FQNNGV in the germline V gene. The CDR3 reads CASSFIQGGHEQYF. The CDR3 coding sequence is TGTGCCAGCAGCTTTATACAGGGAGGCCACGAGCAGTACTTC.

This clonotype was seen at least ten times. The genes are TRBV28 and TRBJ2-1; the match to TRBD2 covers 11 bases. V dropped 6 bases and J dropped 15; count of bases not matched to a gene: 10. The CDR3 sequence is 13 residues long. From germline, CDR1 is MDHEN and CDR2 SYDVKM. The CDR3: CASRKNSGRAGFF. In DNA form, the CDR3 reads TGTGCCAGCAGGAAAAATAGCGGGAGGGCCGGGTTCTTC.

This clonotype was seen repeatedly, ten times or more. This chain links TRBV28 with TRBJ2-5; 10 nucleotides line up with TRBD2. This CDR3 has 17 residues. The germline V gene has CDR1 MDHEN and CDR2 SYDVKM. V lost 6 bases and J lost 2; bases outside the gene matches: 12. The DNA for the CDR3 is TGTGCCAGCAGAACCCCGACGGGACTAGCGAGACAAGAGACCCAGTACTTC. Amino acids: CASRTPTGLARQETQYF.

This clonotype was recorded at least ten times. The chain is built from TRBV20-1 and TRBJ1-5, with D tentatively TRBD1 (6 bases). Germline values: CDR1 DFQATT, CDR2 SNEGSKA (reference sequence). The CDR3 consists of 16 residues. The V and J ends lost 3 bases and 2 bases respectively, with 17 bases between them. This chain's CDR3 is CSARSAGDLGNQPQHF. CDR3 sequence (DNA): TGCAGTGCTAGGTCGGCAGGGGATTTGGGCAATCAGCCCCAGCATTTT.

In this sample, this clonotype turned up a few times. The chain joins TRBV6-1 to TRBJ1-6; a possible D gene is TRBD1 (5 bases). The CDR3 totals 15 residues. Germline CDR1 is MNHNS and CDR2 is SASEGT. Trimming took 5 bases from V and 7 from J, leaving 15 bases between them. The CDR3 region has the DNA TGTGCCAGCAGTACTGCCGGGACGGAAAATTCACCCCTCCACTTT. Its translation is CASSTAGTENSPLHF.

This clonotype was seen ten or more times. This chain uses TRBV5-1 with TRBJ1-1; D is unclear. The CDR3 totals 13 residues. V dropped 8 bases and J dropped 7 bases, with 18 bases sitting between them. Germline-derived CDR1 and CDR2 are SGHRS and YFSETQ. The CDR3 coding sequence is TGCGCCAGTAAATTTGCAGGAGAAAATGAAGCTTTCTTT. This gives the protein CASKFAGENEAFF. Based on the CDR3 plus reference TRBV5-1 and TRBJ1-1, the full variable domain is KAGVTQTPRYLIKTRGQQVTLSCSPISGHRSVSWYQQTPGQGLQFLFEYFSETQRNKGNFPGRFSGRQFSNSRSEMNVSTLELGDSALYLCASKFAGENEAFFGQGTRLTVV.

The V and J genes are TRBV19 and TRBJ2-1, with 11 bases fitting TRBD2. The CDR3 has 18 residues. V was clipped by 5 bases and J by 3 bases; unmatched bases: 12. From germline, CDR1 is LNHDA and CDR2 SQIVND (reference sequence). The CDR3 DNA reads TGTGCCAGTAGTGGGACTAGCGGTCAGTTCCTAGTCTACAATGAGCAGTTCTTC. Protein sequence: CASSGTSGQFLVYNEQFF.

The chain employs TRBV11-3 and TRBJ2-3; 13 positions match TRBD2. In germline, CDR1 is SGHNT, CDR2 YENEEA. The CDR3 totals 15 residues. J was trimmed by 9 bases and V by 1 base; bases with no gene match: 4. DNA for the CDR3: TGTGCCAGCAGCTTAGGACTAGCGGGAGGTGGAACGCAGTATTTT. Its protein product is CASSLGLAGGGTQYF.

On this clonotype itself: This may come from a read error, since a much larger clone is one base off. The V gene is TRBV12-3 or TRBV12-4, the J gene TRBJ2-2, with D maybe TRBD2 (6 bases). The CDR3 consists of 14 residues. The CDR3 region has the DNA TGTGCCAGCAGTTTTTTGGTCAACACCGGGGGGCTGTTTTTT. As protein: CASSFLVNTGGLFF.

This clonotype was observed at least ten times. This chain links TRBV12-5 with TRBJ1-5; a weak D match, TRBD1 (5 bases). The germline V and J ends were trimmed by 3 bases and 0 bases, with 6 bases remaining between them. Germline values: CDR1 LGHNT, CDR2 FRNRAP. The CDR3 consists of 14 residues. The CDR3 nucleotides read TGTGCTAGTGGTTTAGGGGATAGCAATCAGCCCCAGCATTTT. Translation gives CASGLGDSNQPQHF.

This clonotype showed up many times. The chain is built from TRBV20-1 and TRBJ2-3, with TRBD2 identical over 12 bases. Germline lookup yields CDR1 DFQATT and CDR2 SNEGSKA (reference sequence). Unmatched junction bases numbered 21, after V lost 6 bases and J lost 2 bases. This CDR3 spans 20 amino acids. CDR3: CSARHTGLAGGQGPTDTQYF. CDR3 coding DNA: TGCAGTGCCAGGCATACCGGCCTAGCGGGAGGGCAGGGCCCCACAGATACGCAGTATTTT.

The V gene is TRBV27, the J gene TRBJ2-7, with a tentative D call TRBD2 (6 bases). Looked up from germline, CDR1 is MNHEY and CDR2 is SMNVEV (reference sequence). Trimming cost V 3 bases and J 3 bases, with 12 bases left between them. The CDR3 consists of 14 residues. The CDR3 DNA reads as TGTGCCAGCAGTTTCCGGGACTCCCTCTACGAGCAGTACTTC. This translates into CASSFRDSLYEQYF.

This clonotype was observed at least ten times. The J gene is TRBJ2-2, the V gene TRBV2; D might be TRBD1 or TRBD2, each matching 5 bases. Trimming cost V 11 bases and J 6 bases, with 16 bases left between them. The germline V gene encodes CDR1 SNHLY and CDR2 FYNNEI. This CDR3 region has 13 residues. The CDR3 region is CARGLEGAGELFF. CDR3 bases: TGTGCCCGCGGGCTGGAAGGGGCCGGGGAGCTGTTTTTT.

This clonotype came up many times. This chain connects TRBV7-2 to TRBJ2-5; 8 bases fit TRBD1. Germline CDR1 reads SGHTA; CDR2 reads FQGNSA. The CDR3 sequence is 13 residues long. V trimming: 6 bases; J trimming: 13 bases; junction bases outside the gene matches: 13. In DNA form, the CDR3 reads TGTGCCAGCAGTCCCGGGACAGGAATATTGGGGTACTTC. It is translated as CASSPGTGILGYF.

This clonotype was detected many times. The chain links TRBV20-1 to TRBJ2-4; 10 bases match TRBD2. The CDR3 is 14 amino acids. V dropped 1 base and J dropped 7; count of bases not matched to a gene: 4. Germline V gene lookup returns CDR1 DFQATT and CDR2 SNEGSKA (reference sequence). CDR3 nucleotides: TGCAGTGCTAGAGTAGGGACTAGCGCGAACATTCAGTACTTC. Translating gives CSARVGTSANIQYF.

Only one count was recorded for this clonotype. The CDR3 DNA is TGCGCCAGCCAATCCTCGGGAGTTTCCTCCTACAATGAGCAGTTCTTC. Its translation is CASQSSGVSSYNEQFF. The chain uses TRBV5-1 and TRBJ2-1; D possibly corresponds to TRBD2 (6 bases). This CDR3 has 16 residues. V lost 7 bases and J 0 bases, leaving 17 bases between the germline ends. Germline CDR1 and CDR2: SGHRS and YFSETQ.

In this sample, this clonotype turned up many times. The chain's CDR3 is CASSVLAGQTDTQYF. CDR3 coding DNA: TGTGCCAGCAGCGTACTAGCGGGGCAGACAGATACGCAGTATTTT. The rearrangement joins TRBV9 to TRBJ2-3; 9 bases align to TRBD2. This CDR3 spans 15 amino acids. CDR1 SGDLS and CDR2 YYNGEE come from the germline V gene. Trimming at V came to 1 base and at J to 3 bases, leaving 3 bases not matched to a gene.